This T cell receptor (beta chain) was captured by sequencing in a study of OX40 agonist ivuxolimab in advanced cancers. About the research overall: Administration of intravenous ivuxolimab to patients occurred every 2 weeks at 0.01 to 10 mg/kg. Study-wide results and caveats: CD8+ T cells showed, on average, more clonal expansion than CD4+ cells. Antigen specificity was not determined for the expanded peripheral T cells.

Clones were read by immunoSEQ multiplex PCR, and TCRdb kept only the in-frame ones, dropping some. The sample shows 35,000 or so clones, less than 90% of them seen only once. Of note for this clone: Its antigen is currently unknown.

Peripheral blood came from all dose cohorts at three timepoints. Trimming cost V 5 bases and J 2 bases; bases outside gene matches: 9. Germline V CDR1 and CDR2: SGHVS, FNYEAQ. The CDR3 has 16 residues. The chain employs TRBV7-6 and TRBJ2-3; 8 bases map to TRBD2. This sequence was found in an adult with an advanced solid tumor such as melanoma, head and neck, liver or kidney cancer. The material was CD4+ or CD8+ T cells sorted from blood, obtained in a trial of the OX40 agonist ivuxolimab. The CDR3 here is CASSLLSGALTDTQYF. DNA of the CDR3: TGTGCCAGCAGCCTTCTTAGCGGGGCGCTCACAGATACGCAGTATTTT.